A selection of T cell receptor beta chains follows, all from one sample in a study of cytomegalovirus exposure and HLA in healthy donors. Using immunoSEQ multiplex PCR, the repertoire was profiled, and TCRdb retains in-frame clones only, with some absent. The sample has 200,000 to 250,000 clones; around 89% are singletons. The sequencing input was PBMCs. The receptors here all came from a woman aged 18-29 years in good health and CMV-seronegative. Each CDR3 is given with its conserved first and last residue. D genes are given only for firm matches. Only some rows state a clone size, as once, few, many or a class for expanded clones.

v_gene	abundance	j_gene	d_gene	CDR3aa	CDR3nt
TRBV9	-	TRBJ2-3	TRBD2	CAGGEGRRTDTQYF	TGTGCCGGGGGGGAGGGACGACGCACAGATACGCAGTATTTT
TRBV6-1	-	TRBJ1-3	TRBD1	CASSNRGPGNTIYF	TGTGCCAGCAGTAACAGGGGGCCTGGAAACACCATATATTTT
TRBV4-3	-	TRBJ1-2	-	CASSQDVGLGFWEAAYGYTF	TGCGCCAGCAGCCAAGACGTGGGCCTAGGGTTTTGGGAGGCAGCCTATGGCTACACCTTC
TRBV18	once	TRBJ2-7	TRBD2	CASSTGLAGGSYEQYF	TGTGCCAGCTCAACGGGACTAGCGGGGGGGTCCTACGAGCAGTACTTC
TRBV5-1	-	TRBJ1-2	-	CASSLSGLPLYGYTF	TGCGCCAGCAGCTTGTCTGGGCTCCCCCTCTATGGCTACACCTTC
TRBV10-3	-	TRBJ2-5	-	CAIRANQGTETQYF	TGTGCCATCAGGGCGAATCAGGGTACGGAGACCCAGTACTTC
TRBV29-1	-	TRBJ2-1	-	CSTNWAGDEQFF	TGCAGCACCAATTGGGCTGGCGATGAGCAGTTCTTC
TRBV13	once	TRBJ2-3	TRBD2	CASSETSGRMEGTDTQYF	TGTGCCAGCAGCGAAACTAGCGGGAGGATGGAAGGCACAGATACGCAGTATTTT
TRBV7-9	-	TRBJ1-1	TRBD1	CASTHPNRGSEAFF	TGTGCCAGCACCCATCCCAACAGGGGATCTGAAGCTTTCTTT
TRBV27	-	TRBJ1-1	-	CASSAMTGNTEAFF	TGTGCCAGCAGTGCCATGACAGGGAACACTGAAGCTTTCTTT
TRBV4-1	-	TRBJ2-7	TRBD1	CASSPSRRDRGYEQYF	TGCGCCAGCAGCCCCTCGCGAAGGGACAGGGGCTACGAGCAGTACTTC
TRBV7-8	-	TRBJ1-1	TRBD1	CASSKPQGGFTEAFF	TGTGCCAGCAGCAAACCACAGGGGGGTTTCACTGAAGCTTTCTTT
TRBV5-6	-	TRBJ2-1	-	CASSQPGAREQFF	TGTGCCAGCAGCCAACCGGGTGCGCGTGAGCAGTTCTTC
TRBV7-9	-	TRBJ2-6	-	CASSLAGDSGANVLTF	TGTGCCAGCAGCTTAGCAGGGGACTCTGGGGCCAACGTCCTGACTTTC
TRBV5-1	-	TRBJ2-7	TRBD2	CASSPLAGAPYEQYF	TGCGCCAGCAGCCCATTGGCGGGAGCCCCCTACGAGCAGTACTTC
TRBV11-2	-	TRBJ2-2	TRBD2	CASSLWAGVVLDTGELFF	TGTGCCAGCAGCTTATGGGCGGGAGTGGTCTTGGATACCGGGGAGCTGTTTTTT
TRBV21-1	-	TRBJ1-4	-	CAKDFNEKLFF	TGTGCCAAGGACTTTAATGAAAAACTGTTTTTT
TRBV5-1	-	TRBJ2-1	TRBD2	CASSSGLAVYNEQFF	TGCGCCAGCAGCTCGGGACTAGCGGTATACAATGAGCAGTTCTTC
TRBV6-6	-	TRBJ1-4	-	CASSLQGQGEKLFF	TGTGCCAGCAGTTTACAGGGTCAGGGGGAAAAACTGTTTTTT
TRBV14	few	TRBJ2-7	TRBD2	CASSPQLAGGQEQYF	TGTGCCAGCAGCCCCCAACTAGCGGGAGGGCAAGAGCAGTACTTC
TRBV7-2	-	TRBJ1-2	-	CASSLEAFGYTF	TGTGCCAGCAGCTTAGAAGCGTTTGGCTACACCTTC
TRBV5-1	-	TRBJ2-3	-	CASSSDRPMDTQYF	TGCGCCAGCAGCTCCGACAGGCCCATGGATACGCAGTATTTT